A selection of T cell receptor beta chains follows, all from one sample in a study of cytomegalovirus exposure and HLA in healthy donors. TCRdb's table, derived via immunoSEQ multiplex PCR, lists solely in-frame clones and lacks some. This repertoire includes about 150,000 clones. Sequenced material: PBMCs. Every receptor here comes from a woman aged 45-65 years in good health and CMV-seronegative. Each CDR3 is given with its conserved first and last residue. A D gene is named only where the DNA matches it firmly.

V: TRBV28; J: TRBJ2-7; D: -; DNA: TGTGCCAGCAGCCAGATCGAGGGGGGGGACGAGCAGTACTTC; CDR3: CASSQIEGGDEQYF
V: TRBV11-2; J: TRBJ1-3; D: -; DNA: TGTGCCAGCAGCTTAGATTGGACAGTCCACTCTGGAAACACCATATATTTT; CDR3: CASSLDWTVHSGNTIYF
V: TRBV4-1; J: TRBJ2-7; D: -; DNA: TGCGCCAGCAGCCAGAGGTTAGGGGGTTTCAGTAACGAGCAGTACTTC; CDR3: CASSQRLGGFSNEQYF
V: TRBV7-9; J: TRBJ1-5; D: -; DNA: TGTGCCAGCAGCGCGGGCCAAAGCAATCAGCCCCAGCATTTT; CDR3: CASSAGQSNQPQHF
V: TRBV28; J: TRBJ1-5; D: -; DNA: TGTGCCAGCAGTTCAGGGGTCCCAGCATCGAGGCCCCAGCATTTT; CDR3: CASSSGVPASRPQHF
V: TRBV5-1; J: TRBJ2-1; D: TRBD1; DNA: TGCGCCAGCCTTGGGACAGGGGGTTCCAATGAGCAGTTCTTC; CDR3: CASLGTGGSNEQFF
V: TRBV19; J: TRBJ2-2; D: -; DNA: TGTGCCAGTAGTCAGCAGGGATACAACACCGGGGAGCTGTTTTTT; CDR3: CASSQQGYNTGELFF
V: TRBV5-1; J: TRBJ2-2; D: -; DNA: TGCGCCAGCACCCGAAGTGGGGGGGCCGGGACCGGGGAGCTGTTTTTT; CDR3: CASTRSGGAGTGELFF
V: TRBV28; J: TRBJ2-2; D: TRBD2; DNA: TGTGCCAGCAGCCCAATAGCCGGTAGCGGGGGGTATGTCGGGGAGCTGTTTTTT; CDR3: CASSPIAGSGGYVGELFF
V: TRBV7-7; J: TRBJ2-1; D: -; DNA: TGTGCCAGCAGCTTAGGCCCGGACAGCTCCTACAATGAGCAGTTCTTC; CDR3: CASSLGPDSSYNEQFF
V: TRBV7-9; J: TRBJ2-1; D: TRBD1; DNA: TGTGCCAGCAGCGAACCCACAGGGGGCGCTTACAATGAGCAGTTCTTC; CDR3: CASSEPTGGAYNEQFF
V: TRBV29-1; J: TRBJ2-1; D: -; DNA: TGCAGCGTTGACGGGGACTCCTACAATGAGCAGTTCTTC; CDR3: CSVDGDSYNEQFF
V: TRBV5-1; J: TRBJ2-3; D: -; DNA: TGCGCCAGCAATCTAGGAGGGCGGACAGATACGCAGTATTTT; CDR3: CASNLGGRTDTQYF
V: TRBV19; J: TRBJ2-2; D: TRBD1; DNA: TGTGCCAGTAGGGGGACAGGGAACACCGGGGAGCTGTTTTTT; CDR3: CASRGTGNTGELFF
V: TRBV4-2; J: TRBJ2-2; D: -; DNA: TGTGCCAGCAGCCAAGACCCGGGTGCGAACACCGGGGAGCTGTTTTTT; CDR3: CASSQDPGANTGELFF
V: TRBV12-5; J: TRBJ1-2; D: -; DNA: TGTGCTAGTGGTTTGATAGACAGGAACTATGGCTACACCTTC; CDR3: CASGLIDRNYGYTF
V: TRBV27; J: TRBJ2-1; D: TRBD2; DNA: TGTGCCAGCAGTCTGACGCGGACTAGCGGAAGGAATGAGCAGTTCTTC; CDR3: CASSLTRTSGRNEQFF